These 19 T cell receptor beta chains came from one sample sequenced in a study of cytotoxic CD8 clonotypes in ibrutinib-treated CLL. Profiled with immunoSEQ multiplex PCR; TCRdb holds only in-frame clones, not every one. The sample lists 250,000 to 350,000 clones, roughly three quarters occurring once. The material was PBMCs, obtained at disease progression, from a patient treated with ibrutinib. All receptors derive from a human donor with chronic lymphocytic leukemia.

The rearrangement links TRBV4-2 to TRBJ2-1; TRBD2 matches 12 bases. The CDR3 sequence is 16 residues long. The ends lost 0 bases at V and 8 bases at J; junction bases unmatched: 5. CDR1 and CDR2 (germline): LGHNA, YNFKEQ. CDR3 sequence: CASSQELAGGVDEQFF. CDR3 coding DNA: TGTGCCAGCAGCCAAGAGCTAGCGGGGGGGGTGGATGAGCAGTTCTTC.

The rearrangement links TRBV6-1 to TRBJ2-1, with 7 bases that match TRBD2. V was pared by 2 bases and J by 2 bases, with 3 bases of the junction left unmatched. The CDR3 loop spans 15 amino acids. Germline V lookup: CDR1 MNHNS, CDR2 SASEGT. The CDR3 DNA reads TGTGCCAGCAGTGAATGGAGCGGGGCCTACAATGAGCAGTTCTTC. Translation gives CASSEWSGAYNEQFF.

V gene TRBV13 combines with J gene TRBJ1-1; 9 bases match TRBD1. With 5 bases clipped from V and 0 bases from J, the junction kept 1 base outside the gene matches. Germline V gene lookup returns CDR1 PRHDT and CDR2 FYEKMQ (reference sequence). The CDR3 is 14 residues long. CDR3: CASSGQGMNTEAFF. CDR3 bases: TGTGCCAGCAGCGGACAGGGGATGAACACTGAAGCTTTCTTT.

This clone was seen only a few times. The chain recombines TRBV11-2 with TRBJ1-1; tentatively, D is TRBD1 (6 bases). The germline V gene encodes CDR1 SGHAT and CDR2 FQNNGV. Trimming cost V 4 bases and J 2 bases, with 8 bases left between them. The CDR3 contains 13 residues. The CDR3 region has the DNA TGTGCCAGCAGCTGGACAGAAAACACTGAAGCTTTCTTT. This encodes CASSWTENTEAFF.

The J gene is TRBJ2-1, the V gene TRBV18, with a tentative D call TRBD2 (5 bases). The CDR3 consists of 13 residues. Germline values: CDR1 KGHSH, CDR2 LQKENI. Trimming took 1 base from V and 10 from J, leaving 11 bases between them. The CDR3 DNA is TGTGCCAGCTCACCACACGCAGGCGGGGAGCAGTTCTTC. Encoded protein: CASSPHAGGEQFF.

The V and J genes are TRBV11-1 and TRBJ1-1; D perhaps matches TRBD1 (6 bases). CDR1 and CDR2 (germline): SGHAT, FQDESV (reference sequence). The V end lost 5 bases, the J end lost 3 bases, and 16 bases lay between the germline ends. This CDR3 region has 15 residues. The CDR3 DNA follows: TGTGCCAGCAGCCCGTACCCAGGGGAATACACTGAAGCTTTCTTT. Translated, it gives CASSPYPGEYTEAFF.

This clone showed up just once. CDR3 bases: TGTGCCAGCAGCTTTTCGGGACCCGAAAGCGAGCAGTACTTC. It codes for CASSFSGPESEQYF. The chain uses TRBV7-2 and TRBJ2-7, with D possibly called TRBD1 or TRBD2 (5 bases each). The germline CDR1 and CDR2 sequences are SGHTA and FQGNSA. V dropped 3 bases and J dropped 6 bases, with 15 bases sitting between them. This CDR3 comprises 14 residues.

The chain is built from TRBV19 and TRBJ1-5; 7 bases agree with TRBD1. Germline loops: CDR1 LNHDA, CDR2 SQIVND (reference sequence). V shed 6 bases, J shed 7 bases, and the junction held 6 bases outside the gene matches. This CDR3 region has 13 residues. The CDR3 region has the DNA TGTGCCAGTAGGACAGGGTATTTACAGCCCCAGCATTTT. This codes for CASRTGYLQPQHF.

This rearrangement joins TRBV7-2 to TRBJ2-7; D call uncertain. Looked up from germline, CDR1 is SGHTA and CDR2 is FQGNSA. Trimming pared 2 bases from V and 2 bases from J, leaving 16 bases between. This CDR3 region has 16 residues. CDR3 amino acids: CASSLFGRPGAYEQYF. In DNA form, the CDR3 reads TGTGCCAGCAGCTTATTCGGCCGACCTGGGGCCTACGAGCAGTACTTC.

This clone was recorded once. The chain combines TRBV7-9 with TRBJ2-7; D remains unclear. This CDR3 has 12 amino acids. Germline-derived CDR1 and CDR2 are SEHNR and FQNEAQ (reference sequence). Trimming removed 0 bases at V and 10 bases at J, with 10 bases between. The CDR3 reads CASSLAAQEQYF. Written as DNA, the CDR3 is TGTGCCAGCAGCTTAGCGGCACAAGAACAGTACTTC.

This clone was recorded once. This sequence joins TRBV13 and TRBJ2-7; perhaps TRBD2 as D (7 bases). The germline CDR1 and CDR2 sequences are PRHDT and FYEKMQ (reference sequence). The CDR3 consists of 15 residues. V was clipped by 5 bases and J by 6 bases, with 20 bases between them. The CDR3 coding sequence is TGTGCCAGCAGCCCGCCCCGCGGGGGCCTGCGCGAGCAGTACTTC. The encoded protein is CASSPPRGGLREQYF.

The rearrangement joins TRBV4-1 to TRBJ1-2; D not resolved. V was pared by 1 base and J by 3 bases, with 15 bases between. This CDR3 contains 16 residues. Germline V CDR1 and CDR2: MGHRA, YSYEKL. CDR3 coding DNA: TGCGCCAGCAGCCAAGGGGAACGTCAAACCTACTATGGCTACACCTTC. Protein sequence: CASSQGERQTYYGYTF.

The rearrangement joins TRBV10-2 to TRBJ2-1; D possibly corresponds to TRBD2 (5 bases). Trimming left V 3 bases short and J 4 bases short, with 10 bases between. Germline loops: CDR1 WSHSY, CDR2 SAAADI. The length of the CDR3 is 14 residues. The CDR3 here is CASSDPPGYNEQFF. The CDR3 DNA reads TGCGCCAGCAGTGACCCTCCGGGATACAATGAGCAGTTCTTC.

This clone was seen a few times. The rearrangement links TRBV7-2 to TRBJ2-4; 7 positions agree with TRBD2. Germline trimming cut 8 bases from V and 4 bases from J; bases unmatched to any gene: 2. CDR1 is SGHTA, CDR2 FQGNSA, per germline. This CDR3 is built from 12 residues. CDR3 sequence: CASGAGKNIQYF. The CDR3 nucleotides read TGTGCCAGCGGAGCGGGAAAAAACATTCAGTACTTC.

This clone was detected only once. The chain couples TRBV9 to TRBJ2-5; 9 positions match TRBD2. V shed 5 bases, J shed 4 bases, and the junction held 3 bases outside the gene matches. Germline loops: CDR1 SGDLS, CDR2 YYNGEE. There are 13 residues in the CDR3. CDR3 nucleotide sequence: TGTGCCAGCAGTAGCGGGAGTGGAGAGACCCAGTACTTC. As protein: CASSSGSGETQYF.

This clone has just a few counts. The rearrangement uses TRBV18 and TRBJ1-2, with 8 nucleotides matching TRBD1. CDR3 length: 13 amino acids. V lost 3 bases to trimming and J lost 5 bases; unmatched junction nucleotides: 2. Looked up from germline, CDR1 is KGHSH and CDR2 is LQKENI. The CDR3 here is CASSPGQAYGYTF. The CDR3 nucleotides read TGTGCCAGCTCACCGGGACAGGCTTATGGCTACACCTTC.

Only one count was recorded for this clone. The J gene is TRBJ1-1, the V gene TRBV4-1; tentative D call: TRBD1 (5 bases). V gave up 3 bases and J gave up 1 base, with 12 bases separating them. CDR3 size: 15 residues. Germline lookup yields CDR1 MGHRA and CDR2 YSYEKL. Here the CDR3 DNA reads TGCGCCAGCAGCCAGGGGGAGGGCCGGAACACTGAAGCTTTCTTT. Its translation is CASSQGEGRNTEAFF.

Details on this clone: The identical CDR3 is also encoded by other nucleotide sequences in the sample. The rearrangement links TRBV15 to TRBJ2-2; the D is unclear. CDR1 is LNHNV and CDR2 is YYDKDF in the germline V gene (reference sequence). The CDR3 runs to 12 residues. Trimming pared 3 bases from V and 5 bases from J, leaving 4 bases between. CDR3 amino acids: CATSRVTGELFF. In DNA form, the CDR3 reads TGTGCCACCAGCAGGGTGACCGGGGAGCTGTTTTTT.

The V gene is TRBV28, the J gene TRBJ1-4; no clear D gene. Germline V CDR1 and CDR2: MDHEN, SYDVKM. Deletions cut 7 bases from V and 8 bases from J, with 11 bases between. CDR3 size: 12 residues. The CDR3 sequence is CASTQIGEKLFF. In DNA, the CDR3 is TGTGCCAGCACTCAGATAGGGGAAAAACTGTTTTTT. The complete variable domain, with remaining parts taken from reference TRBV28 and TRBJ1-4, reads DVKVTQSSRYLVKRTGEKVFLECVQDMDHENMFWYRQDPGLGLRLIYFSYDVKMKEKGDIPEGYSVSREKKERFSLILESASTNQTSMYLCASTQIGEKLFFGSGTQLSVL.